This T cell receptor beta chain was sequenced in a study of blood T cell repertoires in COVID-19. The overall study: Acute and convalescent COVID-19 specimens originated in the United States, Italy and Spain. T cells, B-cell-depleted T cells, or PBMCs supplied cDNA or gDNA.

Germline lookup yields CDR1 SEHNR and CDR2 FQNEAQ (reference sequence). CDR3 length equals 10 residues. In the authors' methods: Estimation of nucleated cell counts relied on the amplification of reference gene primers. Sequencing was performed with immunoSEQ multiplex PCR; in TCRdb, only in-frame clones are kept and a portion is missing. The V and J calls and clone size were taken over from that table, and D and trimming were inferred from the DNA. This table holds a few hundred thousand clones, approximately 86% found once. With respect to this clone: At one of its ends the junction is not consistent with the germline gene, which may arise from a read error.

Sequencing was carried out using peripheral blood. The sequence came from an older woman with COVID-19, enrolled during active disease. The chain is built from TRBV7-9 and TRBJ2-7; D is uncertain. The CDR3 loop is CASSAVVQEF. CDR3 coding DNA: TGTGCCAGCAGCGCTGTAGTGCAAGAGTTC. Combining the CDR3 with reference TRBV7-9 and TRBJ2-7 gives the whole variable domain DTGVSQNPRHKITKRGQNVTFRCDPISEHNRLYWYRQTLGQGPEFLTYFQNEAQLEKSRLLSDRFSAERPKGSFSTLEIQRTEQGDSAMYLCASSAVVQEFGPGTRLTVT.